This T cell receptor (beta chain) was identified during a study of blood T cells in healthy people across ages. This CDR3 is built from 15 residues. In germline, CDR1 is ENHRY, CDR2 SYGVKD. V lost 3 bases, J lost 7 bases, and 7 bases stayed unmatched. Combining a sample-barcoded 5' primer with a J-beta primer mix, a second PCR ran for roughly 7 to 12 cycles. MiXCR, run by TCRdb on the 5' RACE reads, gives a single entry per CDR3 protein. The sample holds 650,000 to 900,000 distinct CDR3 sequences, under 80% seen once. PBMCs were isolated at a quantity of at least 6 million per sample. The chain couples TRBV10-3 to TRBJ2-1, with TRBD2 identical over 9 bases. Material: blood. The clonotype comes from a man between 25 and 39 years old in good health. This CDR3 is CAISDIAGVGNEQFF. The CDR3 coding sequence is TGTGCCATCAGTGATATAGCGGGGGTAGGGAATGAGCAGTTCTTC.